This T cell receptor (beta chain) was sequenced for a study of T cell responses to AZD1222 COVID-19 vaccine. About the study: Samples with a second dose at about 4 or about 12 weeks were pooled together. Study outcomes and limitations: Breadth and depth of Spike-specific TCRs rose after two AZD1222 doses. Vaccine-associated CD4 TCRs ranged over spike, dominating at 160-218 and 743-854. It was only a handful of AZD1222 recipients who were seropositive at baseline.

Germline V lookup: CDR1 LNHDA, CDR2 SQIVND (reference sequence). V lost 3 bases and J lost 7; bases outside the gene matches: 3. The CDR3 has 15 residues. Sequencing used immunoSEQ multiplex PCR; TCRdb keeps in-frame clones, though not all of them. The sample includes some 120,000 clones, more than 80% of them seen just once. Worth noting for this clone: Its target is not known.

V gene TRBV19 combines with J gene TRBJ1-6; 10 bases line up with TRBD1. Sequences were derived from peripheral blood, sampled on day 0 of AZD1222 vaccination. The TCR was taken from an adult in good health. The CDR3 region has the DNA TGTGCCAGTAGTATCGGGACAGGGGAAAATTCACCCCTCCACTTT. It translates to CASSIGTGENSPLHF.